Shown below are 28 T cell receptor beta chains from a single sample sequenced in a study of shared clonotypes between healthy human individuals. TCRdb's copy holds only in-frame clones and misses some; the assay was immunoSEQ multiplex PCR. The sample lists 2 million to 2.5 million clones, approximately 95% seen once, with around 0.13% in the top ten. The sequencing sample was made of naive CD4+ T cells sorted from blood. The subset denotes: CD45RA+ positively selected. These receptors all stem from a man aged 18 to 29 in good health.

The CDR3 sequence: CASSIQGTTNTGELFF. CDR3 coding DNA: TGTGCCAGTAGTATTCAGGGGACAACGAACACCGGGGAGCTGTTTTTT. This rearrangement joins TRBV19 to TRBJ2-2; TRBD1 might be the D (6 bases). The CDR3 has 16 residues. Trimming removed 3 bases at V and 0 bases at J, with 11 bases between. Germline V gene lookup returns CDR1 LNHDA and CDR2 SQIVND (reference sequence). Full variable domain (remainder filled in from reference TRBV19 and TRBJ2-2): DGGITQSPKYLFRKEGQNVTLSCEQNLNHDAMYWYRQDPGQGLRLIYYSQIVNDFQKGDIAEGYSVSREKKESFPLTVTSAQKNPTAFYLCASSIQGTTNTGELFFGEGSRLTVL.

The chain joins TRBV2 to TRBJ1-6, with 9 positions matching TRBD1. Trimming cost V 6 bases and J 8 bases; bases outside gene matches: 8. Germline V gives CDR1 SNHLY, CDR2 FYNNEI. This CDR3 is built from 15 residues. The CDR3 is CASSVLTGGDSPLHF. The CDR3 nucleotides read TGTGCCAGCAGCGTACTGACAGGGGGTGATTCACCCCTCCACTTT.

This clone has a single count. The V call is TRBV7-2, the J call TRBJ1-2; D is possibly TRBD1 (5 bases). CDR1 is SGHTA, CDR2 FQGNSA, per germline. V was trimmed by 5 bases and J by 0 bases, leaving 13 bases between them. The CDR3 sequence is 15 residues long. CDR3 protein: CASSLETGANYGYTF. The CDR3 coding sequence is TGTGCCAGCAGCCTGGAAACAGGAGCTAACTATGGCTACACCTTC.

The V gene is TRBV7-9, the J gene TRBJ2-5; TRBD2 matches 13 bases. CDR3 length equals 15 residues. V shed 5 bases, J shed 5 bases, and the junction held 5 bases outside the gene matches. CDR1 and CDR2 (germline): SEHNR, FQNEAQ (reference sequence). The DNA for the CDR3 is TGTGCCAGCAGCCACCTACTAGCGGGAGGGGAGACCCAGTACTTC. Its protein product is CASSHLLAGGETQYF. The variable domain in full, completed from reference TRBV7-9 and TRBJ2-5, reads DTGVSQNPRHKITKRGQNVTFRCDPISEHNRLYWYRQTLGQGPEFLTYFQNEAQLEKSRLLSDRFSAERPKGSFSTLEIQRTEQGDSAMYLCASSHLLAGGETQYFGPGTRLLVL.

The chain employs TRBV5-4 and TRBJ1-4, with 7 bases that match TRBD1. Germline CDR1 is SGHNT and CDR2 is YYREEE (reference sequence). V lost 4 bases and J lost 5; bases outside the gene matches: 8. The CDR3 runs to 15 residues. CDR3 bases: TGTGCCAGCAGCCCAATGACAGGGTCGAATGAAAAACTGTTTTTT. Encoded protein: CASSPMTGSNEKLFF.

The chain is built from TRBV11-2 and TRBJ2-1, with TRBD2 identical over 7 bases. The trim removed 4 bases at V and 7 bases at J, leaving 10 bases unmatched. Germline loops: CDR1 SGHAT, CDR2 FQNNGV. The CDR3 is 15 residues long. CDR3 coding DNA: TGTGCCAGCAGCTCTGCTGGCGGGAGTAAAAATGAGCAGTTCTTC. Its protein is CASSSAGGSKNEQFF.

V is TRBV7-2 and J is TRBJ2-7; TRBD2 matches 8 bases. V dropped 3 bases and J dropped 4; count of bases not matched to a gene: 5. Germline lookup yields CDR1 SGHTA and CDR2 FQGNSA. The length of the CDR3 is 14 residues. This CDR3 reads CASSFREGQYEQYF. CDR3 sequence (DNA): TGTGCCAGCAGCTTCCGGGAGGGCCAATACGAGCAGTACTTC.

A note on this clone: The same CDR3 arises from other DNA sequences in this sample as well. The chain combines TRBV2 with TRBJ1-3; no reliable D call. The CDR3 spans 14 residues. Germline loops: CDR1 SNHLY, CDR2 FYNNEI. V dropped 2 bases and J dropped 4 bases, with 9 bases sitting between them. The DNA for the CDR3 is TGTGCCAGCAGTGAACAAGGAGGCGGAAACACCATATATTTT. As protein: CASSEQGGGNTIYF.

This clone is a singleton in its sample. Other DNA sequences in this specimen translate into the identical CDR3. The CDR3 reads CASSLEANYGYTF. The CDR3 region has the DNA TGTGCCAGCAGCTTAGAGGCTAACTATGGCTACACCTTC. The chain combines TRBV7-8 with TRBJ1-2; no firm D call. This CDR3 contains 13 residues. The V gene's germline CDR1 is SGHVS and CDR2 FQNEAQ. Trimming took 1 base from V and 0 from J, leaving 3 bases between them.

The chain joins TRBV11-3 to TRBJ2-5; 7 bases match TRBD2. The CDR3 consists of 13 residues. CDR1 and CDR2 (germline): SGHNT, YENEEA. V shed 5 bases and J 8 bases; nucleotides not matched to a gene: 8. The CDR3 sequence: CASSPSGSGTQYF. CDR3 sequence (DNA): TGTGCCAGCAGCCCTAGCGGTTCGGGTACCCAGTACTTC.

The J gene is TRBJ1-4, the V gene TRBV28, with TRBD1 identical over 7 bases. V was pared by 5 bases and J by 4 bases, with 4 bases of the junction left unmatched. This CDR3 has 14 amino acids. The V gene's germline CDR1 is MDHEN and CDR2 SYDVKM. CDR3 in amino acids: CASSDGTDNEKLFF. CDR3 nucleotides: TGTGCCAGCAGTGACGGGACAGATAATGAAAAACTGTTTTTT.

V and J are TRBV5-1 and TRBJ2-1; TRBD1 matches 7 bases. This CDR3 region has 14 residues. Looked up from germline, CDR1 is SGHRS and CDR2 is YFSETQ. V lost 7 bases and J lost 5; bases outside the gene matches: 9. CDR3 in amino acids: CASSYQTGNNEQFF. Here the CDR3 DNA reads TGCGCCAGCTCATATCAGACAGGGAACAATGAGCAGTTCTTC.

This chain connects TRBV6-4 to TRBJ2-3; 11 bases map to TRBD2. Trimming took 3 bases from V and 1 from J; bases not matched to a gene: 3. The germline gives CDR1 MRHNA, CDR2 SNTAGT. The CDR3 spans 16 residues. The CDR3 is CASSDLAGGGTDTQYF. The DNA for the CDR3 is TGTGCCAGCAGTGATCTAGCGGGAGGAGGCACAGATACGCAGTATTTT.

This chain links TRBV5-4 with TRBJ2-7; D is uncertain. The CDR3 covers 12 residues. The germline gives CDR1 SGHNT, CDR2 YYREEE (reference sequence). The V end was cut by 4 bases, the J end by 4 bases, with 9 bases between. The CDR3 reads CASSGTDYEQYF. CDR3 DNA: TGTGCCAGCAGCGGAACAGATTACGAGCAGTACTTC.

The V call is TRBV6-5, the J call TRBJ2-3; TRBD2 aligns across 10 bases. V gave up 2 bases and J gave up 1 base; unmatched junction bases: 3. The CDR3 totals 16 residues. Germline-derived CDR1 and CDR2 are MNHEY and SVGAGI. This CDR3 is CASSYVAGGGTDTQYF. The DNA for the CDR3 is TGTGCCAGCAGTTACGTAGCGGGGGGCGGCACAGATACGCAGTATTTT.

About this clone: Other nucleotide sequences from this sample produce the same CDR3. The chain employs TRBV28 and TRBJ2-1; D unclear. The CDR3 runs 12 residues. Trimming removed 5 bases at V and 4 bases at J, with 6 bases between. CDR1 is MDHEN and CDR2 is SYDVKM in the germline V gene. Here the CDR3 DNA reads TGTGCCAGCAGTCTCACATACAATGAGCAGTTCTTC. Its protein product is CASSLTYNEQFF.

The chain uses TRBV7-9 and TRBJ1-1; no firm D call. This CDR3 has 12 amino acids. Between the trimmed V and J ends, which lost 1 base and 10 bases, there was a span of 10 bases. The germline V gene has CDR1 SEHNR and CDR2 FQNEAQ (reference sequence). The CDR3 region has the DNA TGTGCCAGCAGCTTAGAAGGGTTCGGAGCTTTCTTT. Translation gives CASSLEGFGAFF. Full variable domain (outside the CDR3, taken from reference TRBV7-9 and TRBJ1-1): DTGVSQNPRHKITKRGQNVTFRCDPISEHNRLYWYRQTLGQGPEFLTYFQNEAQLEKSRLLSDRFSAERPKGSFSTLEIQRTEQGDSAMYLCASSLEGFGAFFGQGTRLTVV.

The genes are TRBV18 and TRBJ1-4; a possible D gene is TRBD1 (5 bases). The V gene's germline CDR1 is KGHSH and CDR2 LQKENI. V lost 3 bases, J lost 13 bases, and 15 bases lay in between. The CDR3 extends over 13 amino acids. CDR3 in DNA: TGTGCCAGCTCACCCCCGGTGGGGGAGGGACTGTTTTTT. It codes for CASSPPVGEGLFF. Using reference TRBV18 and TRBJ1-4 for the parts outside the CDR3, the full variable domain is NAGVMQNPRHLVRRRGQEARLRCSPMKGHSHVYWYRQLPEEGLKFMVYLQKENIIDESGMPKERFSAEFPKEGPSILRIQQVVRGDSAAYFCASSPPVGEGLFFGSGTQLSVL.

This clone was seen a few times. This chain joins TRBV5-6 and TRBJ2-7, with 7 bases matching TRBD2. Per the germline V gene, CDR1 is SGHDT and CDR2 is YYEEEE. Losses at the gene ends were 2 bases for V and 0 bases for J; bases not matched to a gene: 8. CDR3 length: 16 amino acids. CDR3 DNA sequence: TGTGCCAGCAGCTTACCCTGGGGGGGGAGCTCCTACGAGCAGTACTTC. It codes for CASSLPWGGSSYEQYF.

The V and J genes are TRBV30 and TRBJ2-4; 7 nucleotides align to TRBD1. Germline CDR1 GTSNPN, CDR2 SVGIG (reference sequence). CDR3 size: 18 residues. With 3 bases clipped from V and 0 bases from J, the junction kept 14 bases outside the gene matches. For the CDR3, the DNA is TGTGCCTGGAGCCCACAGGGGCCCCGTGATCTAGCCAAAAACATTCAGTACTTC. The encoded protein is CAWSPQGPRDLAKNIQYF.

J is TRBJ1-3 and V is TRBV6-1; TRBD1 agrees at 7 bases. The CDR3 sequence is 15 residues long. Per germline, CDR1 MNHNS and CDR2 SASEGT. V gave up 6 bases and J gave up 1 base; unmatched junction bases: 6. CDR3 sequence reads: CASRAGGTSGNTIYF. The CDR3 DNA reads TGTGCCAGCAGGGCAGGGGGTACTTCTGGAAACACCATATATTTT.

This rearrangement joins TRBV28 to TRBJ1-4; D possibly corresponds to TRBD1 (5 bases). V lost 3 bases and J lost 12, with 14 bases in between. The CDR3 extends over 13 amino acids. Germline CDR1 MDHEN, CDR2 SYDVKM. For the CDR3, the DNA is TGTGCCAGCAGTTTTCAGGGCCTTGAGGAACTGTTTTTT. Protein: CASSFQGLEELFF.

In DNA form, the CDR3 reads TGTGCCAGCAGTTCACGCCGGGACAGGGTTGGATATGGCTACACCTTC. It is translated as CASSSRRDRVGYGYTF. The chain recombines TRBV28 with TRBJ1-2, with TRBD1 matching over 9 bases. Germline CDR1 MDHEN, CDR2 SYDVKM. The CDR3 contains 16 residues. J gave up 5 bases and V 4 bases, and 11 bases lay outside the gene matches.

This chain's CDR3 is CASRSWGASLETQYF. CDR3 bases: TGTGCCAGCAGGTCCTGGGGGGCCAGTTTGGAGACCCAGTACTTC. The chain links TRBV6-5 to TRBJ2-5, with D perhaps assigned TRBD1 or TRBD2 (6 bases each). The germline gives CDR1 MNHEY, CDR2 SVGAGI. Trimming left V 6 bases short and J 5 bases short, with 19 bases between. This CDR3 has 15 amino acids.

With respect to this clone: Within the sample, other DNA sequences also encode this same CDR3. This chain links TRBV6-4 with TRBJ1-1; no clear D gene. The CDR3 is made up of 13 amino acids. Per the germline V gene, CDR1 is MRHNA and CDR2 is SNTAGT. Trimming took off 6 bases at V and 1 base at J, with 9 bases between the two ends. CDR3 protein: CASSEGRNTEAFF. The CDR3 DNA reads as TGTGCCAGCAGCGAAGGGAGGAACACTGAAGCTTTCTTT.

CDR3 bases: TGTGCCAGCAGTTTAAACGGGCTAAATGAAAAACTGTTTTTT. Translation: CASSLNGLNEKLFF. The V call is TRBV27, the J call TRBJ1-4; no clear D gene. Trimming took off 2 bases at V and 5 bases at J, with 9 bases between the two ends. The CDR3 is 14 residues long. Germline V gene lookup returns CDR1 MNHEY and CDR2 SMNVEV (reference sequence). Drawing the rest from reference TRBV27 and TRBJ1-4, the complete variable domain is EAQVTQNPRYLITVTGKKLTVTCSQNMNHEYMSWYRQDPGLGLRQIYYSMNVEVTDKGDVPEGYKVSRKEKRNFPLILESPSPNQTSLYFCASSLNGLNEKLFFGSGTQLSVL.

As to this clone: The same CDR3 also results from other DNA sequences found in this sample. The gene calls are TRBV7-9 and TRBJ1-5; 8 positions match TRBD1. Per the germline V gene, CDR1 is SEHNR and CDR2 is FQNEAQ (reference sequence). The CDR3 spans 14 residues. V dropped 5 bases and J dropped 6; count of bases not matched to a gene: 6. For the CDR3, the DNA is TGTGCCAGCAGCCTAGGGACAGGCCCTCAGCCCCAGCATTTT. Amino acids: CASSLGTGPQPQHF.

The chain carries TRBV29-1 and TRBJ2-2, with 9 bases aligning to TRBD1. Germline CDR1 SQVTM, CDR2 ANQGSEA. With V trimmed by 6 bases and J by 5 bases, 10 bases remained unmatched. This CDR3 comprises 15 residues. CDR3 sequence: CSVTWGQGFTGELFF. CDR3 sequence (DNA): TGCAGCGTGACCTGGGGACAGGGTTTTACCGGGGAGCTGTTTTTT.